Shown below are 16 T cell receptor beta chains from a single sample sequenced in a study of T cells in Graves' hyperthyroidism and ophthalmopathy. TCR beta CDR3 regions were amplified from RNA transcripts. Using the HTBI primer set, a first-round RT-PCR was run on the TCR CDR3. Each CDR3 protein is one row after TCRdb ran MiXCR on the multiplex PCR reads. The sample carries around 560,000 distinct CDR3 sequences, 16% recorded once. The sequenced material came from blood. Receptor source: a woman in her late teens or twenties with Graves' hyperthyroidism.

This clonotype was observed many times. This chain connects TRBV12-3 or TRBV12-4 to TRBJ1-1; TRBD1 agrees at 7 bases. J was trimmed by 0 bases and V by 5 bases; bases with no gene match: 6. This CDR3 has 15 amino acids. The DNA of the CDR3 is TGTGCCAGCAGTACCTACAGGGGTGTGAACACTGAAGCTTTCTTT. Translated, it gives CASSTYRGVNTEAFF.

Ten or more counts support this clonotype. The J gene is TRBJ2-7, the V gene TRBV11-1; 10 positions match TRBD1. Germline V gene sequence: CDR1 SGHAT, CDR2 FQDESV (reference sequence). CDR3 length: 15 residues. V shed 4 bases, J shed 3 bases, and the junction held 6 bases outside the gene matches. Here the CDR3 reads CASSSTGTGVYEQYF. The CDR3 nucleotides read TGTGCCAGCAGCTCAACCGGGACAGGGGTCTACGAGCAGTACTTC.

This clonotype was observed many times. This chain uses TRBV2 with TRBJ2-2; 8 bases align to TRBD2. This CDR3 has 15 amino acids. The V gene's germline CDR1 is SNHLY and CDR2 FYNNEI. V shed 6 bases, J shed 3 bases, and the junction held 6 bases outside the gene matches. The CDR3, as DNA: TGTGCCAGCAGGATAAGCGGGAGTTACACCGGGGAGCTGTTTTTT. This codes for CASRISGSYTGELFF.

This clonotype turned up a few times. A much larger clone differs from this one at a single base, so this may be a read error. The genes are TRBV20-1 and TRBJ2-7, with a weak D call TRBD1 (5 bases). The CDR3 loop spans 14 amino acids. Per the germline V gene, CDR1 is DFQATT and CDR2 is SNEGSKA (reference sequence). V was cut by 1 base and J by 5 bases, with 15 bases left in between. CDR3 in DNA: TGCAGTGCTAGAGTGGCAGGGTACGCGGACGAGCAGTACTTC. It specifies CSARVAGYADEQYF.

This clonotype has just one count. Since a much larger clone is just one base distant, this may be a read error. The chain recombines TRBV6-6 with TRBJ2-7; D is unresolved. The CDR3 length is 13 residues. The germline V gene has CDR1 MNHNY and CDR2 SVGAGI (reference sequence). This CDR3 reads CASSYSWTYERYF. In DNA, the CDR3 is TGTGCCAGCAGTTACTCTTGGACCTACGAGCGGTACTTC.

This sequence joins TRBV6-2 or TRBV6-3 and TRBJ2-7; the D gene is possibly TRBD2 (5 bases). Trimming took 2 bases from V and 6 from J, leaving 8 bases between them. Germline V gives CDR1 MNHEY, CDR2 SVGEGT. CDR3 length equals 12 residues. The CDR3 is CASSYGSAEQYF. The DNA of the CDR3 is TGTGCCAGCAGTTACGGTAGCGCCGAGCAGTACTTC.

CDR3 bases: TGTGCCAGCAGCTTGGGGGTCCTTTACCACTACAATGAGCAGTTCTTC. Its translation: CASSLGVLYHYNEQFF. The chain carries TRBV5-6 and TRBJ2-1, with D uncertain. Per germline, CDR1 SGHDT and CDR2 YYEEEE. Trimming took off 0 bases at V and 3 bases at J, with 13 bases between the two ends. The CDR3 loop spans 16 amino acids.

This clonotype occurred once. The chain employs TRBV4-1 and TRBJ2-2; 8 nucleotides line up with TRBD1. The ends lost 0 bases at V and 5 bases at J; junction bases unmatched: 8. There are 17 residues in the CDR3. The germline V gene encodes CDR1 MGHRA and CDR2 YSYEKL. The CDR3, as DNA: TGCGCCAGCAGCCAAGACCACCAGGGGGCTAATACCGGGGAGCTGTTTTTT. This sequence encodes CASSQDHQGANTGELFF.

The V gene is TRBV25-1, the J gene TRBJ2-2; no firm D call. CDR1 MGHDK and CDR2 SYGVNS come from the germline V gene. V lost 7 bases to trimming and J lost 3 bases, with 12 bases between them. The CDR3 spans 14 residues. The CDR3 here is CASKLSGHTGELFF. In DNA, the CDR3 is TGTGCCAGCAAATTATCTGGGCACACCGGGGAGCTGTTTTTT.

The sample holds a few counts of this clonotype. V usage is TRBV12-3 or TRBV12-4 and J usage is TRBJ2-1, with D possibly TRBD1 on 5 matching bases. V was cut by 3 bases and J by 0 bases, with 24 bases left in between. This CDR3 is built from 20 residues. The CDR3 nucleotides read TGTGCCAGCAGTTTTAAGGTGCCCCTGACAGTAAAGAGCTCCTACAATGAGCAGTTCTTC. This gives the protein CASSFKVPLTVKSSYNEQFF.

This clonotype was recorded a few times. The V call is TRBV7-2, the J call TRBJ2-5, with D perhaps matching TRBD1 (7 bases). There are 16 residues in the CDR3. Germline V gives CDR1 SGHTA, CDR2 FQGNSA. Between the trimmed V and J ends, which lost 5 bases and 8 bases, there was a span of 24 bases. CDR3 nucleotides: TGTGCCAGCAGCCACCTCGGGCCTCTCGGAGGGGGCACCCAGTACTTC. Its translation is CASSHLGPLGGGTQYF.

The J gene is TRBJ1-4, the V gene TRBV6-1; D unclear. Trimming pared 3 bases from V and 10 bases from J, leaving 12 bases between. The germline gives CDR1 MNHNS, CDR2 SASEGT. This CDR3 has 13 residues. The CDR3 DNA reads TGTGCCAGCAGTGACGGGATTAAGGGAAAACTGTTTTTT. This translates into CASSDGIKGKLFF.

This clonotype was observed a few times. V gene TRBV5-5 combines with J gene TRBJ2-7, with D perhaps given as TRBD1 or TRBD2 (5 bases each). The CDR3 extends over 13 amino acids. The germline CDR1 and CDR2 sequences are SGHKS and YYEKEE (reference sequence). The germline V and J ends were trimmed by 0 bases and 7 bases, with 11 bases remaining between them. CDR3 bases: TGTGCCAGCAGCTTGGCGGGACCGGGGGAGCAGTACTTC. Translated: CASSLAGPGEQYF.

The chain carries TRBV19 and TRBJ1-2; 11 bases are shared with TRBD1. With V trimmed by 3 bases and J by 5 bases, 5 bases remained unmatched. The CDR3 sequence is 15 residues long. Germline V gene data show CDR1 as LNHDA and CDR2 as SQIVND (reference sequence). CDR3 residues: CASSMKGQGGYGYTF. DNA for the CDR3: TGTGCCAGTAGTATGAAGGGACAGGGGGGGTATGGCTACACCTTC.

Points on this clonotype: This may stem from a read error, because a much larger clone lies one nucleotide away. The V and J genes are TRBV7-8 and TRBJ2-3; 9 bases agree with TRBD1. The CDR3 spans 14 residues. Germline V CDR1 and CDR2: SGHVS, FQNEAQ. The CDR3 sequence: CVSSLQGATDTQYF. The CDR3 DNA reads TGTGTCAGCAGCTTACAGGGGGCAACAGATACGCAGTATTTT.

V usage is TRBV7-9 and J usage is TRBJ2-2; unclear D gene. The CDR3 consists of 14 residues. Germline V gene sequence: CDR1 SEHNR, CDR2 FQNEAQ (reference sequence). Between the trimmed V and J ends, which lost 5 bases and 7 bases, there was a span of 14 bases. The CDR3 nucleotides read TGTGCCAGCAGCAATCCCAGGTTGGGCGGGGAGCTGTTTTTT. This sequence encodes CASSNPRLGGELFF.